This TCR beta chain was captured in a study of cytomegalovirus exposure and HLA in healthy donors. Study observations and caveats: Versus the 666-donor mean, an Asian-associated ancestry cluster reportedly showed fewer N-insertions in a later analysis. Clonal expansion was found to be greater in HLA-associated TCR beta chains than in equally common others in a later analysis. It was assumed in the presence/absence analyses that sequencing depth was roughly uniform across donors.

As concerns this clone: The target antigen is unknown.

The germline V gene has CDR1 KGHSH and CDR2 LQKENI. The CDR3 loop spans 17 amino acids. V lost 0 bases to trimming and J lost 3 bases, with 16 bases between them. Vbeta (60) and Jbeta (13) primers were used in the PCR. Measured with immunoSEQ multiplex PCR; TCRdb has only the in-frame clones, and not every one. Found here are some 160,000 clones, around 80% of them singletons; the top ten hold around 5.7%. The origin of this receptor is a middle-aged man in good health and CMV-seronegative. The sample comprised PBMCs. The V gene is TRBV18, the J gene TRBJ2-3; a weak D match, TRBD2 (6 bases). CDR3 DNA sequence: TGTGCCAGCTCACCACCGGACTACTCCGGAGGTACAGATACGCAGTATTTT. Translating it yields CASSPPDYSGGTDTQYF.